The rows below give T cell receptor beta chains drawn from one sample of a study of blood T cells in healthy people across ages. TCRdb called the 5' RACE reads again in MiXCR, with one record for every CDR3 protein. This sample has 920,000 or so distinct CDR3 sequences; 40% to 55% occur once, and the top ten carry approximately 19%. The sample comprised blood. These receptors came from a woman aged 60-75 years in good health. Both conserved end residues are part of each CDR3. The D gene is left open where the match is weak. Not every row has a clone size; where given, it reads once, few, many or a size class.

few,14,TRBD1,TRBJ2-1,TRBV20-1,CSAHDRDPYNEQFF,TGCAGTGCCCACGACAGGGATCCCTACAATGAGCAGTTCTTC
-,13,-,TRBJ2-7,TRBV20-1,CSASRNLWVGQYF,TGCAGTGCTAGTCGGAATCTTTGGGTGGGGCAGTACTTC
-,15,-,TRBJ1-4,TRBV3-1,CASSQGGLPGEKLFF,TGTGCCAGCAGCCAAGGAGGACTCCCGGGTGAAAAACTGTTTTTT
few,16,TRBD2,TRBJ2-3,TRBV7-2,CASSKTGTSFPDTQYF,TGTGCCAGCAGCAAGACCGGGACTAGTTTTCCAGATACGCAGTATTTT
few,16,TRBD1,TRBJ1-2,TRBV3-1,CASSQDLTGVFYGYTF,TGTGCCAGCAGCCAAGATCTTACAGGGGTCTTCTATGGCTACACCTTC
-,17,TRBD1,TRBJ1-6,TRBV12-3/TRBV12-4,CASSSSFKTGGVSPPHF,TGTGCCAGCAGTTCCTCTTTCAAGACAGGGGGAGTTTCACCCCCCCACTTT
few,15,TRBD2,TRBJ2-4,TRBV15,CATSPLGTSSYIQYF,TGTGCCACCAGCCCTTTAGGGACTAGTTCGTACATTCAGTACTTC
-,13,TRBD2,TRBJ2-7,TRBV20-1,CSASGTSFGEQYF,TGCAGTGCTAGCGGGACTAGCTTCGGCGAGCAGTACTTC
-,15,TRBD1,TRBJ1-2,TRBV28,CASSRQGARDYGYTF,TGTGCCAGCAGCCGACAGGGGGCGCGTGACTATGGCTACACCTTC
few,14,TRBD2,TRBJ2-3,TRBV10-3,CAISPGGSTDTQYF,TGTGCCATCAGTCCGGGAGGGTCCACAGATACGCAGTATTTT
-,13,-,TRBJ2-7,TRBV7-6,CASSQREDPEQYF,TGTGCCAGCAGTCAACGGGAAGACCCTGAGCAGTACTTC
few,16,-,TRBJ1-2,TRBV6-1,CASSEGGYGRDYGYTF,TGTGCCAGCAGTGAAGGAGGTTATGGACGCGACTATGGCTACACCTTC
-,18,TRBD1,TRBJ1-4,TRBV27,CASSLFYASGTANEKLFF,TGTGCCAGCAGTTTGTTCTACGCCTCCGGGACAGCTAATGAAAAACTGTTTTTT
few,13,TRBD2,TRBJ2-1,TRBV4-1,CASSRILANEQFF,TGCGCCAGCAGCCGGATACTAGCGAATGAGCAGTTCTTC
once,13,-,TRBJ2-4,TRBV20-1,CSAHRDQGYIQYF,TGCAGTGCTCATCGGGATCAAGGTTACATTCAGTACTTC
few,12,-,TRBJ2-7,TRBV9,CASSGVGYEQYF,TGTGCCAGCAGCGGAGTGGGGTACGAGCAGTACTTC
-,15,-,TRBJ1-2,TRBV21-1,CASSATGGGWYGYTF,TGTGCCAGCAGCGCTACAGGGGGCGGATGGTATGGCTACACCTTC
once,18,TRBD2,TRBJ2-7,TRBV18,CASSLGLAGGPFSYEQYF,TGTGCCAGCTCACTCGGGCTAGCGGGAGGCCCCTTCTCCTACGAGCAGTACTTC
few,16,TRBD1,TRBJ2-1,TRBV20-1,CSATNPRDRVYNEQFF,TGCAGTGCTACAAATCCCCGGGACAGGGTATACAATGAGCAGTTCTTC
-,13,TRBD2,TRBJ2-7,TRBV20-1,CSADSGRKYEQYF,TGCAGTGCCGATAGCGGGAGGAAGTACGAGCAGTACTTC
-,16,-,TRBJ2-7,TRBV10-3,CVISESIRTGVYEQYF,TGTGTCATCAGTGAGTCTATAAGAACGGGAGTTTACGAGCAGTACTTC
-,14,-,TRBJ1-4,TRBV12-3/TRBV12-4,CASSPTGPNEKLFF,TGTGCCAGCTCACCAACAGGGCCTAATGAAAAACTGTTTTTT
-,15,-,TRBJ2-7,TRBV27,CASIQWERFIVEQYF,TGTGCCAGCATCCAGTGGGAGAGGTTTATTGTCGAGCAGTACTTC
few,11,-,TRBJ2-7,TRBV29-1,CSVGGRDEQYF,TGCAGCGTTGGAGGTCGGGACGAGCAGTACTTC
-,12,TRBD2,TRBJ2-1,TRBV28,CASSPSGWKQFF,TGTGCCAGCAGTCCTAGCGGGTGGAAGCAGTTCTTC
-,14,TRBD1,TRBJ2-7,TRBV10-2,CASSGTGARYEQYF,TGCGCCAGCAGTGGGACAGGGGCTCGCTACGAGCAGTACTTC
-,15,TRBD1,TRBJ2-1,TRBV28,CASHETGWTGNEQFF,TGTGCCAGCCATGAGACAGGGTGGACCGGCAATGAGCAGTTCTTC
few,15,TRBD1,TRBJ2-5,TRBV27,CASSPLGQGDGTQYF,TGTGCCAGCAGTCCCTTGGGACAGGGGGACGGGACCCAGTACTTC
-,16,TRBD1,TRBJ1-5,TRBV12-5,CASGLRARGGNQPQHF,TGTGCTAGTGGTTTGCGGGCCAGGGGGGGCAATCAGCCCCAGCATTTT
-,14,TRBD2,TRBJ2-1,TRBV29-1,CSGIRDYFVDEQFF,TGCAGCGGCATCCGGGACTATTTCGTCGATGAGCAGTTCTTC
-,17,TRBD2,TRBJ2-1,TRBV7-3,CASSQSWGGRVGNEQFF,TGTGCCAGCAGCCAATCGTGGGGCGGGAGGGTTGGCAATGAGCAGTTCTTC
-,16,TRBD1,TRBJ2-7,TRBV27,CASSSPGQGVPYEQYF,TGTGCCAGCAGTTCCCCGGGACAGGGCGTTCCCTACGAGCAGTACTTC
-,14,-,TRBJ2-7,TRBV27,CASSLAWTAYEQYF,TGTGCCAGCAGTTTAGCGTGGACAGCCTACGAGCAGTACTTC
-,14,-,TRBJ2-7,TRBV7-9,CASSLIGRVYEQYF,TGTGCCAGCAGCTTAATAGGCAGGGTTTACGAGCAGTACTTC
-,17,TRBD1,TRBJ2-7,TRBV24-1,CATSDSVQGDTPYEQYF,TGTGCCACCAGTGATTCTGTACAGGGGGACACACCCTACGAGCAGTACTTC
few,12,-,TRBJ1-2,TRBV12-3/TRBV12-4,CASSFRDYGYTF,TGTGCCAGCAGTTTTAGGGACTATGGCTACACCTTC